This entry lists 25 T cell receptor beta chains sequenced from one sample in a study of neoadjuvant anti-PD-1 for oral cavity cancer. The method was immunoSEQ multiplex PCR; TCRdb's version includes in-frame clones alone and lacks a portion of them. The sample has about 12,000 clones; about 70% are singletons. Time point specified: after neoadjuvant nivolumab, at surgical resection. The sample consisted of PBMCs, taken after nivolumab (anti-PD-1) treatment. Receptors were obtained from a person between 40 and 85 years old with oral cavity squamous cell carcinoma.

This rearrangement joins TRBV6-6 to TRBJ1-3; TRBD1 is a possible D gene (5 bases). Germline CDR1 reads MNHNY; CDR2 reads SVGAGI (reference sequence). V shed 3 bases and J shed 5 bases, with 8 bases lying between them. The CDR3 totals 13 residues. Here the CDR3 reads CASSYEGRNTIYF. CDR3 in DNA: TGTGCCAGCAGTTATGAGGGGAGAAACACCATATATTTT.

The chain employs TRBV7-8 and TRBJ2-3, with TRBD2 matching over 8 bases. After removal of 0 bases from V and 3 bases from J, the junction contained 11 bases not matched to a gene. The CDR3 sequence is 18 residues long. CDR1 and CDR2 (germline): SGHVS, FQNEAQ. The CDR3 protein is CASSLAHRREGLTDTQYF. Written as DNA, the CDR3 is TGTGCCAGCAGCTTAGCTCATCGTCGGGAGGGCCTTACAGATACGCAGTATTTT.

The V call is TRBV5-4, the J call TRBJ2-5; 8 bases agree with TRBD1. Germline trimming cut 0 bases from V and 4 bases from J; bases unmatched to any gene: 2. The germline gives CDR1 SGHNT, CDR2 YYREEE (reference sequence). CDR3 length: 14 residues. CDR3 DNA sequence: TGTGCCAGCAGCTTGGGGACAGGGCGAGAGACCCAGTACTTC. Translating it yields CASSLGTGRETQYF.

CDR3 sequence (DNA): TGTGCCAGCAGACGACAGGGACGAAACACCATATATTTT. This gives the protein CASRRQGRNTIYF. V and J are TRBV7-9 and TRBJ1-3, with 7 bases aligning to TRBD1. The CDR3 runs 13 residues. The trim removed 6 bases at V and 5 bases at J, leaving 4 bases unmatched. Germline CDR1 is SEHNR and CDR2 is FQNEAQ (reference sequence). Using reference TRBV7-9 and TRBJ1-3 for the parts outside the CDR3, the full variable domain is DTGVSQNPRHKITKRGQNVTFRCDPISEHNRLYWYRQTLGQGPEFLTYFQNEAQLEKSRLLSDRFSAERPKGSFSTLEIQRTEQGDSAMYLCASRRQGRNTIYFGEGSWLTVV.

The V and J genes are TRBV15 and TRBJ2-7; 11 bases fit TRBD1. The V gene end was trimmed by 4 bases and the J gene end by 5 bases; junction bases not matched to a gene: 7. CDR1 and CDR2 from the germline V gene are LNHNV and YYDKDF (reference sequence). This CDR3 is 15 amino acids long. For the CDR3, the DNA is TGTGCCACCAGCACTCGGACAGGGGGCGGCCACGAGCAGTACTTC. This encodes CATSTRTGGGHEQYF. Supplemented by reference TRBV15 and TRBJ2-7, the full variable domain reads DAMVIQNPRYQVTQFGKPVTLSCSQTLNHNVMYWYQQKSSQAPKLLFHYYDKDFNNEADTPDNFQSRRPNTSFCFLDIRSPGLGDTAMYLCATSTRTGGGHEQYFGPGTRLTVT.

The chain's CDR3 is CASSLVYEQYF. In DNA form, the CDR3 reads TGTGCCAGCAGCTTAGTGTACGAGCAGTACTTC. The rearrangement joins TRBV7-2 to TRBJ2-7; D is ambiguous. The CDR3 extends over 11 amino acids. CDR1 is SGHTA and CDR2 is FQGNSA in the germline V gene. Trimming cost V 1 base and J 4 bases, with 2 bases left between them.

The gene calls are TRBV28 and TRBJ1-4, with TRBD1 matching 9 bases. Germline lookup yields CDR1 MDHEN and CDR2 SYDVKM. The length of the CDR3 is 15 residues. Losses at the gene ends were 7 bases for V and 6 bases for J; bases not matched to a gene: 9. The CDR3 loop is CASIFADRGDEKLFF. CDR3 in DNA: TGTGCCAGCATTTTCGCGGACAGGGGAGATGAAAAACTGTTTTTT. Full variable domain (missing parts from reference TRBV28 and TRBJ1-4): DVKVTQSSRYLVKRTGEKVFLECVQDMDHENMFWYRQDPGLGLRLIYFSYDVKMKEKGDIPEGYSVSREKKERFSLILESASTNQTSMYLCASIFADRGDEKLFFGSGTQLSVL.

The chain joins TRBV4-1 to TRBJ1-2; possibly TRBD1 for D (5 bases). CDR3 length: 19 residues. V was cut by 5 bases and J by 0 bases, with 25 bases left in between. Germline CDR1 reads MGHRA; CDR2 reads YSYEKL. The CDR3 sequence: CASSSPVPGPRIPNYGYTF. CDR3 bases: TGCGCCAGCAGCTCCCCCGTTCCGGGACCGAGAATACCTAACTATGGCTACACCTTC.

Remarks on this clone: Relative to the germline gene, one junction end is altered; a read error may explain this. The V and J genes are TRBV7-7 and TRBJ2-5, with TRBD1 matching 9 bases. CDR1 SSHAT and CDR2 FNYEAQ come from the germline V gene (reference sequence). The CDR3 is 18 amino acids. The CDR3 spells CASSRLPGQGLSRETQYF. CDR3 in DNA: TGTGCTAGCAGTCGATTACCGGGACAGGGCCTTTCCCGGGAGACCCAGTACTTC.

A note on this clone: Sequence at one end of the junction differs from germline and may be a read error. V usage is TRBV28 and J usage is TRBJ2-7; no clear D gene. The CDR3 is 13 residues long. Germline V gene sequence: CDR1 MDHEN, CDR2 SYDVKM. CDR3 DNA sequence: TGTGCCAGCAGTTTATTGGGAACTGCAGCCCAGAAATTC. As protein: CASSLLGTAAQKF.

The rearrangement links TRBV6-5 to TRBJ1-1; 7 bases map to TRBD1. Germline-derived CDR1 and CDR2 are MNHEY and SVGAGI. This CDR3 region has 15 residues. After removal of 6 bases from V and 7 bases from J, the junction contained 14 bases not matched to a gene. CDR3 nucleotides: TGTGCCAGCAGAGGACAGGTCACGGGGGCCAGTGAAGCTTTCTTT. It translates to CASRGQVTGASEAFF.

This clone was seen a few times. This rearrangement joins TRBV7-9 to TRBJ2-1; tentatively, D is TRBD1 (8 bases). Germline values: CDR1 SEHNR, CDR2 FQNEAQ (reference sequence). V was clipped by 5 bases and J by 5 bases, with 22 bases between them. This CDR3 region has 17 residues. The CDR3 reads CASSTNDRGGLNNEQFF. For the CDR3, the DNA is TGTGCCAGCAGCACCAACGACAGGGGAGGGCTAAACAATGAGCAGTTCTTC. The complete variable domain, with remaining parts taken from reference TRBV7-9 and TRBJ2-1, reads DTGVSQNPRHKITKRGQNVTFRCDPISEHNRLYWYRQTLGQGPEFLTYFQNEAQLEKSRLLSDRFSAERPKGSFSTLEIQRTEQGDSAMYLCASSTNDRGGLNNEQFFGPGTRLTVL.

The chain couples TRBV19 to TRBJ2-6; TRBD2 might be the D (6 bases). V shed 7 bases and J shed 2 bases, with 12 bases lying between them. This CDR3 is built from 15 residues. Germline values: CDR1 LNHDA, CDR2 SQIVND (reference sequence). This CDR3 reads CASTQPGAGANVLTF. The CDR3 DNA follows: TGTGCCAGTACCCAACCGGGGGCTGGGGCCAACGTCCTGACTTTC.

This sequence joins TRBV28 and TRBJ1-2, with D perhaps matching TRBD1 (5 bases). Germline V gives CDR1 MDHEN, CDR2 SYDVKM. V lost 5 bases and J 2 bases, leaving 15 bases between the germline ends. CDR3 length equals 15 residues. This CDR3 reads CASSTNQGPNYGYTF. The CDR3 bases are TGTGCCAGCAGTACCAATCAGGGACCCAACTATGGCTACACCTTC.

The chain combines TRBV11-2 with TRBJ1-1; D is uncertain. The CDR3 is made up of 14 amino acids. CDR1 and CDR2 from the germline V gene are SGHAT and FQNNGV. Trimming took off 0 bases at V and 4 bases at J, with 9 bases between the two ends. CDR3 nucleotides: TGTGCCAGCAGCTTAGACGCGGGGTCCACTGAAGCTTTCTTT. Encoded protein: CASSLDAGSTEAFF. Looking up the rest from reference TRBV11-2 and TRBJ1-1 gives the full variable domain: EAGVAQSPRYKIIEKRQSVAFWCNPISGHATLYWYQQILGQGPKLLIQFQNNGVVDDSQLPKDRFSAERLKGVDSTLKIQPAKLEDSAVYLCASSLDAGSTEAFFGQGTRLTVV.

V gene TRBV28 combines with J gene TRBJ2-6; D not resolved. The ends were cut back, 3 bases at V and 3 bases at J, with 12 bases in the middle. Per germline, CDR1 MDHEN and CDR2 SYDVKM. The CDR3 consists of 16 residues. Written as DNA, the CDR3 is TGTGCCAGCAGTTTCGGGCTCTGGATTGGGGCCAACGTCCTGACTTTC. Protein sequence: CASSFGLWIGANVLTF.

This chain uses TRBV6-1 with TRBJ1-1, with 7 bases that match TRBD1. The trim removed 2 bases at V and 3 bases at J, leaving 9 bases unmatched. The CDR3 covers 16 residues. CDR1 is MNHNS and CDR2 is SASEGT in the germline V gene. The CDR3 sequence is CASSERKRGRYTEAFF. In nucleotides, the CDR3 is TGTGCCAGCAGTGAACGGAAGAGGGGGCGATACACTGAAGCTTTCTTT.

V usage is TRBV5-1 and J usage is TRBJ2-7, with D perhaps given as TRBD1 or TRBD2 (5 bases each). V lost 4 bases and J 1 base, leaving 18 bases between the germline ends. The CDR3 has 16 amino acids. CDR1 is SGHRS and CDR2 is YFSETQ in the germline V gene. This chain's CDR3 is CASSPELSGLSYEQYF. The CDR3 DNA follows: TGCGCCAGCAGCCCCGAGTTATCGGGGCTATCCTACGAGCAGTACTTC. Drawing the rest from reference TRBV5-1 and TRBJ2-7, the complete variable domain is KAGVTQTPRYLIKTRGQQVTLSCSPISGHRSVSWYQQTPGQGLQFLFEYFSETQRNKGNFPGRFSGRQFSNSRSEMNVSTLELGDSALYLCASSPELSGLSYEQYFGPGTRLTVT.

The chain couples TRBV18 to TRBJ1-6, with 8 bases that match TRBD1. CDR3 length: 17 residues. The ends lost 3 bases at V and 5 bases at J; junction bases unmatched: 9. Germline values: CDR1 KGHSH, CDR2 LQKENI. The CDR3 is CASSPNNRQGNNSPLHF. CDR3 bases: TGTGCCAGCTCACCTAACAATAGACAGGGGAATAATTCACCCCTCCACTTT.

The chain carries TRBV5-1 and TRBJ1-2; the match to TRBD1 covers 10 bases. Germline CDR1 and CDR2: SGHRS and YFSETQ. The J segment lost 6 bases and the V segment lost 4 bases, leaving 12 bases of the junction unmatched. This CDR3 contains 16 residues. The CDR3 is CASSTTGTGVLHGYTF. The DNA of the CDR3 is TGCGCCAGCAGCACCACCGGGACAGGGGTTCTACATGGCTACACCTTC.

The J gene is TRBJ2-7, the V gene TRBV27; D gene ambiguous. Germline V gives CDR1 MNHEY, CDR2 SMNVEV (reference sequence). This CDR3 has 11 residues. The V end lost 5 bases, the J end lost 6 bases, and 8 bases lay between the germline ends. The chain's CDR3 is CASSRYAEQYF. The CDR3 DNA is TGTGCCAGCAGTCGGTACGCCGAGCAGTACTTC.

The J gene is TRBJ1-2, the V gene TRBV5-1, with D maybe TRBD1 (5 bases). This CDR3 contains 14 residues. CDR1 SGHRS and CDR2 YFSETQ come from the germline V gene. V dropped 3 bases and J dropped 5 bases, with 14 bases sitting between them. CDR3 sequence (DNA): TGCGCCAGCAGCTCATCAGGGATCCTTTATGGCTACACCTTC. Translated, it gives CASSSSGILYGYTF.

V usage is TRBV11-2 and J usage is TRBJ1-1, with D maybe TRBD1 (5 bases). Germline assignment: CDR1 SGHAT and CDR2 FQNNGV. CDR3 length: 15 residues. With 0 bases removed from V and 2 bases from J, the gap between germline ends came to 10 bases. CDR3 in DNA: TGTGCCAGCAGCTTAGATTTGGGGACTAACACTGAAGCTTTCTTT. This encodes CASSLDLGTNTEAFF.

This chain joins TRBV19 and TRBJ2-7; TRBD1 matches at 9 bases. Germline values: CDR1 LNHDA, CDR2 SQIVND (reference sequence). CDR3 size: 16 residues. The trim removed 9 bases at V and 0 bases at J, leaving 12 bases unmatched. The CDR3 sequence is CASRDRASGRSYEQYF. Here the CDR3 DNA reads TGTGCCAGCCGGGACAGGGCTAGCGGACGCTCCTACGAGCAGTACTTC.

The chain is built from TRBV28 and TRBJ2-3, with 8 nucleotides matching TRBD1. The V gene end was trimmed by 4 bases and the J gene end by 2 bases; junction bases not matched to a gene: 20. This CDR3 region has 20 residues. Looked up from germline, CDR1 is MDHEN and CDR2 is SYDVKM. The CDR3 region has the DNA TGTGCCAGCAGTTCACAATACCTCGTCTTCCGGGACAGGACCACAGATACGCAGTATTTT. It codes for CASSSQYLVFRDRTTDTQYF.